The 26 T cell receptor beta chains given below trace back to one sample, sequenced in a study of T cell changes during pregnancy in multiple sclerosis. The assay was immunoSEQ multiplex PCR, and TCRdb's table has in-frame clones only and misses some. The repertoire holds about 30,000 clones, with 90% as singletons. The sample was CD4+ T cells from peripheral blood mononuclear cells, taken in the second trimester of pregnancy. The receptors here all came from a female donor in good health, enrolled as a control in a pregnancy study.

The chain employs TRBV6-5 and TRBJ1-4; 8 bases fit TRBD1. Trimming removed 6 bases from V and 7 bases from J; junction bases left unmatched: 7. Germline loops: CDR1 MNHEY, CDR2 SVGAGI. This CDR3 has 14 amino acids. CDR3 nucleotides: TGTGCCAGCAGCCTCAGGGGGCTTGGTGAAAAACTGTTTTTT. As protein: CASSLRGLGEKLFF.

J is TRBJ1-1 and V is TRBV14; D gene unclear. Germline lookup yields CDR1 SGHDN and CDR2 FVKESK. Trimming shortened V by 0 bases and J by 0 bases, and 8 bases separated the two germline ends. This CDR3 has 15 amino acids. In nucleotides, the CDR3 is TGTGCCAGCAGCCAAGATTACTCCGTGAACACTGAAGCTTTCTTT. It translates to CASSQDYSVNTEAFF.

The chain joins TRBV15 to TRBJ2-1; TRBD2 aligns across 9 bases. This CDR3 has 15 residues. J was trimmed by 5 bases and V by 1 base; bases with no gene match: 3. Germline V CDR1 and CDR2: LNHNV, YYDKDF (reference sequence). The CDR3 loop reads CATSRGTSADNEQFF. In DNA, the CDR3 is TGTGCCACCAGCAGAGGGACTAGCGCTGACAATGAGCAGTTCTTC. The complete variable domain, with remaining parts taken from reference TRBV15 and TRBJ2-1, reads DAMVIQNPRYQVTQFGKPVTLSCSQTLNHNVMYWYQQKSSQAPKLLFHYYDKDFNNEADTPDNFQSRRPNTSFCFLDIRSPGLGDTAMYLCATSRGTSADNEQFFGPGTRLTVL.

This chain uses TRBV7-9 with TRBJ2-3; 9 bases align to TRBD2. J lost 4 bases, V lost 3 bases, and 5 bases had no gene match. Per the germline V gene, CDR1 is SEHNR and CDR2 is FQNEAQ (reference sequence). There are 15 residues in the CDR3. The CDR3 here is CASSFLAGGSDTQYF. As DNA, the CDR3 is TGTGCCAGCAGCTTTCTCGCGGGAGGGTCAGATACGCAGTATTTT.

The V call is TRBV7-2, the J call TRBJ2-2; 7 nucleotides match TRBD2. CDR1 is SGHTA, CDR2 FQGNSA, per germline. The CDR3 sequence is 17 residues long. Trimming took 1 base from V and 5 from J; bases not matched to a gene: 10. The chain's CDR3 is CASSLGEAGVRTGELFF. The CDR3 DNA sequence: TGTGCCAGCAGCTTAGGAGAGGCGGGAGTCCGTACCGGGGAGCTGTTTTTT.

The chain recombines TRBV11-2 with TRBJ2-5, with 7 positions matching TRBD1. The J segment lost 2 bases and the V segment lost 1 base, leaving 1 base of the junction unmatched. The CDR3 contains 14 residues. The germline V gene has CDR1 SGHAT and CDR2 FQNNGV. The CDR3 sequence is CASSLVGQQETQYF. The CDR3 nucleotides read TGTGCCAGCAGCTTAGTGGGACAGCAAGAGACCCAGTACTTC.

The chain recombines TRBV5-4 with TRBJ1-1, with D uncertain. The CDR3 length is 14 residues. V lost 2 bases to trimming and J lost 2 bases, with 10 bases between them. In germline, CDR1 is SGHNT, CDR2 YYREEE (reference sequence). As DNA, the CDR3 is TGTGCCAGCAGCTTTCAACAGATTAACACTGAAGCTTTCTTT. Protein product: CASSFQQINTEAFF.

This clone was found a few times. This chain links TRBV23-1 with TRBJ1-1, with D possibly TRBD1 on 5 matching bases. TRBV23-1 counts as an open reading frame of uncertain function. This CDR3 has 14 amino acids. Trimming took off 6 bases at V and 4 bases at J, with 15 bases between the two ends. The CDR3 coding sequence is TGCGCCAGCAGCCCAGGGTCTTGGGGCACTGAAGCTTTCTTT. Amino acid sequence: CASSPGSWGTEAFF.

The rearrangement joins TRBV9 to TRBJ1-1; a weak D match, TRBD1 (5 bases). The germline V gene has CDR1 SGDLS and CDR2 YYNGEE. The CDR3 covers 15 residues. V shed 0 bases and J shed 4 bases, with 13 bases lying between them. The CDR3 sequence is CASSVGQGGSTEAFF. The CDR3 DNA sequence: TGTGCCAGCAGCGTAGGGCAGGGAGGAAGCACTGAAGCTTTCTTT.

The chain joins TRBV18 to TRBJ2-7; weak D call: TRBD2 (6 bases). The CDR3 is 17 residues long. CDR1 is KGHSH, CDR2 LQKENI, per germline. V was cut by 1 base and J by 2 bases, with 18 bases left in between. The DNA of the CDR3 is TGTGCCAGCTCACCACTCCCGACTAGTATGGGAGCCTACGAGCAGTACTTC. This gives the protein CASSPLPTSMGAYEQYF.

The rearrangement links TRBV6-6 to TRBJ2-3; D call uncertain. From germline, CDR1 is MNHNY and CDR2 SVGAGI (reference sequence). CDR3 length equals 15 residues. The germline V and J ends were trimmed by 5 bases and 0 bases, with 12 bases remaining between them. The CDR3 spells CASSTTWASTDTQYF. In DNA, the CDR3 is TGTGCCAGCAGTACAACGTGGGCTAGCACAGATACGCAGTATTTT.

J is TRBJ1-2 and V is TRBV27; TRBD1 agrees at 7 bases. V gave up 6 bases and J gave up 6 bases; unmatched junction bases: 7. The V gene's germline CDR1 is MNHEY and CDR2 SMNVEV (reference sequence). The CDR3 is made up of 13 amino acids. The CDR3 region has the DNA TGTGCCAGCAGAAACGACAGGGTGGATGGCTACACCTTC. It is translated as CASRNDRVDGYTF.

The V gene is TRBV21-1, the J gene TRBJ2-1; the table's D call TRBD2 went unverified against the DNA. TRBV21-1 corresponds to a pseudogene. The CDR3 has 13 residues. The CDR3 spells CASPWGDNNEQFF. The DNA of the CDR3 is TGTGCCAGCCCTTGGGGAGACAACAATGAGCAGTTCTTC.

The genes are TRBV5-8 and TRBJ1-5; a possible D gene is TRBD1 (6 bases). This CDR3 is built from 16 residues. Trimming pared 0 bases from V and 0 bases from J, leaving 10 bases between. Germline CDR1 is SGHTS and CDR2 is YDEGEE. Written as DNA, the CDR3 is TGTGCCAGCAGCTTGGTCCTAGGGGGTAGCAATCAGCCCCAGCATTTT. The encoded protein is CASSLVLGGSNQPQHF.

The genes are TRBV6-6 and TRBJ1-2; D gene uncertain. Germline assignment: CDR1 MNHNY and CDR2 SVGAGI (reference sequence). The CDR3 is 13 amino acids. The V end lost 7 bases, the J end lost 1 base, and 10 bases lay between the germline ends. CDR3 DNA: TGTGCCAGCATCTACGGTCTTAACTATGGCTACACCTTC. Encoded protein: CASIYGLNYGYTF.

The count of this clone is one. The chain links TRBV25-1 to TRBJ1-5, with a tentative D call TRBD1 (6 bases). From germline, CDR1 is MGHDK and CDR2 SYGVNS. There are 14 residues in the CDR3. With 6 bases removed from V and 5 bases from J, the gap between germline ends came to 14 bases. Written as DNA, the CDR3 is TGTGCCAGCAGCCCGCAGGGGCTTTATCAGCCCCAGCATTTT. Amino acids: CASSPQGLYQPQHF. The complete variable domain, with remaining parts taken from reference TRBV25-1 and TRBJ1-5, reads EADIYQTPRYLVIGTGKKITLECSQTMGHDKMYWYQQDPGMELHLIHYSYGVNSTEKGDLSSESTVSRIRTEHFPLTLESARPSHTSQYLCASSPQGLYQPQHFGDGTRLSIL.

The chain joins TRBV4-3 to TRBJ1-6, with TRBD1 matching over 9 bases. The CDR3 loop spans 16 amino acids. Unmatched junction bases numbered 3, after V lost 0 bases and J lost 6 bases. CDR1 is LGHNA and CDR2 is YSLEER in the germline V gene. CDR3 amino acids: CASSQDPTGGNSPLHF. The CDR3 DNA reads as TGCGCCAGCAGCCAAGATCCGACAGGGGGTAATTCACCCCTCCACTTT.

The genes are TRBV18 and TRBJ2-1; 7 bases match TRBD1. The CDR3 is made up of 17 amino acids. The V gene end was trimmed by 4 bases and the J gene end by 7 bases; junction bases not matched to a gene: 16. Germline V gene lookup returns CDR1 KGHSH and CDR2 LQKENI. The CDR3 is CASSLTGPGTSKNEQFF. CDR3 bases: TGTGCCAGCTCACTGACAGGGCCTGGGACCTCAAAAAATGAGCAGTTCTTC.

The rearrangement links TRBV6-6 to TRBJ1-2; D is uncertain. CDR3 length: 14 residues. With 2 bases removed from V and 4 bases from J, the gap between germline ends came to 11 bases. The V gene's germline CDR1 is MNHNY and CDR2 SVGAGI (reference sequence). The CDR3 reads CASSYGGSSYGYTF. In nucleotides, the CDR3 is TGTGCCAGCAGTTACGGAGGAAGCTCCTATGGCTACACCTTC.

This clone was counted between two and nine times. The rearrangement joins TRBV10-3 to TRBJ1-5; 7 bases fit TRBD1. Germline CDR1 reads ENHRY; CDR2 reads SYGVKD. This CDR3 contains 14 residues. With V trimmed by 6 bases and J by 7 bases, 9 bases remained unmatched. The CDR3 DNA is TGTGCCATCAGCCCCGGGACAGCTGGCCAGCCCCAGCATTTT. Translated, it gives CAISPGTAGQPQHF.

V usage is TRBV30 and J usage is TRBJ1-2; D not resolved. Germline V lookup: CDR1 GTSNPN, CDR2 SVGIG (reference sequence). This CDR3 is 13 amino acids long. V was shortened by 3 bases and J by 0 bases, with 8 bases between the two germline ends. The CDR3 spells CAWRVPANYGYTF. The CDR3 DNA reads TGTGCCTGGAGGGTCCCAGCTAACTATGGCTACACCTTC.

The chain links TRBV11-3 to TRBJ1-1; perhaps TRBD1 as D (6 bases). The CDR3 consists of 15 residues. V lost 5 bases and J 1 base, leaving 14 bases between the germline ends. The germline CDR1 and CDR2 sequences are SGHNT and YENEEA. The CDR3: CASSAQGTSNTEAFF. CDR3 coding DNA: TGTGCCAGCAGCGCTCAAGGGACATCGAACACTGAAGCTTTCTTT.

This clone has a single count. CDR3: CASRRDSATNEKLFF. The CDR3 DNA reads as TGTGCCAGCAGGCGGGACAGCGCAACTAATGAAAAACTGTTTTTT. The chain has TRBV6-5 and TRBJ1-4; TRBD1 matches at 7 bases. Germline lookup yields CDR1 MNHEY and CDR2 SVGAGI. Germline trimming cut 6 bases from V and 0 bases from J; bases unmatched to any gene: 4. CDR3 length: 15 amino acids.

The gene calls are TRBV9 and TRBJ1-3; D ambiguous. With 0 bases removed from V and 0 bases from J, the gap between germline ends came to 7 bases. Germline V gene lookup returns CDR1 SGDLS and CDR2 YYNGEE. The CDR3 length is 15 residues. The CDR3 bases are TGTGCCAGCAGCGTAGGAGTGAGCTCTGGAAACACCATATATTTT. Translating it yields CASSVGVSSGNTIYF.

The chain couples TRBV10-3 to TRBJ2-7, with 7 bases lining up with TRBD1. Germline trimming cut 7 bases from V and 6 bases from J; bases unmatched to any gene: 9. Looked up from germline, CDR1 is ENHRY and CDR2 is SYGVKD. The CDR3 length is 13 residues. The CDR3 bases are TGTGCCATCACTCCGAAACAGGGGTCCGAGCAGTACTTC. It encodes CAITPKQGSEQYF.

This chain joins TRBV2 and TRBJ1-4; weak D call: TRBD1 (5 bases). Germline V gene sequence: CDR1 SNHLY, CDR2 FYNNEI. V was trimmed by 6 bases and J by 4 bases, leaving 12 bases between them. The CDR3 has 14 residues. The CDR3 DNA is TGTGCCAGCAGAGCGACAGAAGTTAATGAAAAACTGTTTTTT. This translates into CASRATEVNEKLFF.